These 19 T cell receptor beta chains were sequenced from one sample in a study of PD-1 blockade in classical Hodgkin lymphoma. Time point specified: cycle 4 day 1 (C4D1), after five to seven weeks of nivolumab. Exposure to brentuximab vedotin varied, and each patient had relapsed following autologous stem cell transplantation. Generated by immunoSEQ multiplex PCR, the TCRdb table keeps only in-frame clones and is missing some. The sample contains tens of thousands of clones, more than 75% of which appear only once. The source was peripheral blood mononuclear cells (PBMCs), collected before the fourth cycle of nivolumab. These receptors all stem from a human donor with classical Hodgkin lymphoma.

The sample holds a few counts of this clone. The chain has TRBV5-6 and TRBJ1-2; D remains unclear. Per germline, CDR1 SGHDT and CDR2 YYEEEE. The CDR3 has 16 amino acids. With 3 bases removed from V and 2 bases from J, the gap between germline ends came to 17 bases. The CDR3 coding sequence is TGTGCCAGCAGCTCCATCTTTCGAGAGAACAACTATGGCTACACCTTC. It encodes CASSSIFRENNYGYTF. Using reference TRBV5-6 and TRBJ1-2 for the parts outside the CDR3, the full variable domain is DAGVTQSPTHLIKTRGQQVTLRCSPKSGHDTVSWYQQALGQGPQFIFQYYEEEERQRGNFPDRFSGHQFPNYSSELNVNALLLGDSALYLCASSSIFRENNYGYTFGSGTRLTVV.

The genes are TRBV6-5 and TRBJ1-2, with no clear D. The CDR3 sequence is 13 residues long. V was pared by 6 bases and J by 4 bases, with 12 bases between. Germline assignment: CDR1 MNHEY and CDR2 SVGAGI. The CDR3 DNA sequence: TGTGCCAGCAGAAGATCGGATCTCTATGGCTACACCTTC. Encoded protein: CASRRSDLYGYTF.

This clone showed up just a few times. The CDR3 spells CASSLDPPAGELFF. The CDR3 bases are TGCGCCAGCAGCTTGGACCCCCCGGCGGGGGAGCTGTTTTTT. The J gene is TRBJ2-2, the V gene TRBV5-1, with D unclear. CDR3 length equals 14 residues. CDR1 SGHRS and CDR2 YFSETQ come from the germline V gene. V was pared by 0 bases and J by 8 bases, with 11 bases between.

The genes are TRBV7-3 and TRBJ1-1; 7 positions agree with TRBD1. Per germline, CDR1 SGHTA and CDR2 FQGTGA. V shed 6 bases, J shed 3 bases, and the junction held 7 bases outside the gene matches. The CDR3 loop spans 14 amino acids. As DNA, the CDR3 is TGTGCCAGCAGTCCCCAGGGGGGAGACACTGAAGCTTTCTTT. Its protein product is CASSPQGGDTEAFF.

The rearrangement uses TRBV7-3 and TRBJ2-3; no definite D call. CDR3 length: 14 residues. Between the trimmed V and J ends, which lost 4 bases and 1 base, there was a span of 9 bases. Looked up from germline, CDR1 is SGHTA and CDR2 is FQGTGA. The CDR3 DNA reads TGTGCCAGCAGCTCTCTGGCAGGCACAGATACGCAGTATTTT. This sequence encodes CASSSLAGTDTQYF.

CDR3 nucleotide sequence: TGTGCCAGCACGAGGGCAGGGGAGGGTAAAGACTATGGCTACACCTTC. It is translated as CASTRAGEGKDYGYTF. The genes are TRBV10-3 and TRBJ1-2, with a possible D match to TRBD1 (6 bases). Germline CDR1 ENHRY, CDR2 SYGVKD. This CDR3 region has 16 residues. Trimming took off 10 bases at V and 3 bases at J, with 24 bases between the two ends.

V gene TRBV9 combines with J gene TRBJ1-2, with a weak D call TRBD1 (5 bases). V gave up 4 bases and J gave up 3 bases, with 16 bases separating them. The CDR3 length is 15 residues. The germline V gene encodes CDR1 SGDLS and CDR2 YYNGEE. For the CDR3, the DNA is TGTGCCAGCAGCCTTCCGTTGGGACTCCACTATGGCTACACCTTC. Amino acid sequence: CASSLPLGLHYGYTF.

The chain recombines TRBV30 with TRBJ1-4; the match to TRBD1 covers 7 bases. The trim removed 0 bases at V and 6 bases at J, leaving 4 bases unmatched. The CDR3 contains 14 residues. From germline, CDR1 is GTSNPN and CDR2 SVGIG (reference sequence). CDR3 region: CAWSVKQGYEKLFF. CDR3 coding DNA: TGTGCCTGGAGTGTAAAACAGGGGTATGAAAAACTGTTTTTT.

The chain is built from TRBV7-6 and TRBJ1-4; D might be TRBD1 (5 bases). V dropped 2 bases and J dropped 5 bases, with 21 bases sitting between them. Germline V gives CDR1 SGHVS, CDR2 FNYEAQ. The CDR3 has 18 amino acids. In DNA, the CDR3 is TGTGCCAGCAGCTTAAGTACAGGCCTATCCATCCGAAATGAAAAACTGTTTTTT. Residues: CASSLSTGLSIRNEKLFF.

The chain joins TRBV11-2 to TRBJ1-2; D possibly corresponds to TRBD1 (6 bases). Germline values: CDR1 SGHAT, CDR2 FQNNGV. The CDR3 is 14 amino acids. The V end was cut by 5 bases, the J end by 2 bases, with 12 bases between. The CDR3 coding sequence is TGTGCCAGCAGCCGCCTTCAGGGGAACTATGGCTACACCTTC. Translating it yields CASSRLQGNYGYTF.

The rearrangement joins TRBV5-1 to TRBJ1-1; D is perhaps TRBD1 (6 bases). This CDR3 is 12 amino acids long. V shed 0 bases and J shed 8 bases, with 8 bases lying between them. Germline lookup yields CDR1 SGHRS and CDR2 YFSETQ. CDR3 nucleotides: TGCGCCAGCAGCTTGGAGGGACAAGAAGCTTTCTTT. Its translation is CASSLEGQEAFF.

This clone was observed a single time. This chain links TRBV7-6 with TRBJ2-5; D is ambiguous. V dropped 5 bases and J dropped 5 bases, with 9 bases sitting between them. CDR3 length: 12 residues. The V gene's germline CDR1 is SGHVS and CDR2 FNYEAQ. This CDR3 is CASSPFGETQYF. The CDR3 DNA reads as TGTGCCAGCAGCCCTTTTGGGGAGACCCAGTACTTC.

V usage is TRBV9 and J usage is TRBJ2-1; TRBD2 aligns across 11 bases. V dropped 3 bases and J dropped 3; count of bases not matched to a gene: 5. Germline V gives CDR1 SGDLS, CDR2 YYNGEE. The CDR3 contains 16 residues. CDR3 coding DNA: TGTGCCAGCAGCGCCGTAGCGGGAGGGTTCTACAATGAGCAGTTCTTC. Translation gives CASSAVAGGFYNEQFF.

A single count supports this clone. V and J are TRBV28 and TRBJ1-5; the D gene is possibly TRBD1 (6 bases). Germline V gene data show CDR1 as MDHEN and CDR2 as SYDVKM. CDR3 length: 16 residues. V lost 2 bases and J 6 bases, leaving 17 bases between the germline ends. The CDR3 loop reads CASSLGGAGVGQPQHF. The CDR3 DNA follows: TGTGCCAGCAGTTTAGGGGGGGCCGGCGTGGGTCAGCCCCAGCATTTT.

The chain combines TRBV5-6 with TRBJ2-3; 7 bases align to TRBD1. Germline V CDR1 and CDR2: SGHDT, YYEEEE. CDR3 length: 15 amino acids. J gave up 1 base and V 3 bases, and 5 bases lay outside the gene matches. The CDR3 loop reads CASSSGTGGTDTQYF. The CDR3 DNA sequence: TGTGCCAGCAGCTCGGGCACAGGGGGCACAGATACGCAGTATTTT.

This chain links TRBV7-9 with TRBJ1-2; D gene ambiguous. The CDR3 totals 13 residues. With 1 base removed from V and 6 bases from J, the gap between germline ends came to 9 bases. Germline V gene lookup returns CDR1 SEHNR and CDR2 FQNEAQ (reference sequence). This chain's CDR3 is CASSLGTPHGYTF. The CDR3, as DNA: TGTGCCAGCAGCTTAGGGACGCCTCATGGCTACACCTTC.

This clone has only a few counts. This chain connects TRBV5-1 to TRBJ1-1; 7 bases align to TRBD1. Losses at the gene ends were 4 bases for V and 0 bases for J; bases not matched to a gene: 9. CDR1 is SGHRS and CDR2 is YFSETQ in the germline V gene. The CDR3 runs 16 residues. The CDR3 DNA is TGCGCCAGCAGCCCGGACAGGACCGGCATGAACACTGAAGCTTTCTTT. Encoded protein: CASSPDRTGMNTEAFF.

This clone was seen once. V and J are TRBV10-3 and TRBJ2-3, with a tentative D call TRBD1 (5 bases). CDR3 size: 13 residues. Per germline, CDR1 ENHRY and CDR2 SYGVKD. Trimming cost V 7 bases and J 1 base, with 9 bases left between them. The CDR3 loop reads CAITGHRTDTQYF. CDR3 nucleotide sequence: TGTGCCATCACCGGACACCGCACAGATACGCAGTATTTT.

The chain carries TRBV9 and TRBJ2-1; the D call may be TRBD1 or TRBD2 (5 bases each). CDR3 size: 14 residues. V was cut by 4 bases and J by 2 bases, with 10 bases left in between. Germline CDR1 is SGDLS and CDR2 is YYNGEE. CDR3 in DNA: TGTGCCAGCAGCCTCGGGGACGCCTACAATGAGCAGTTCTTC. This translates into CASSLGDAYNEQFF.